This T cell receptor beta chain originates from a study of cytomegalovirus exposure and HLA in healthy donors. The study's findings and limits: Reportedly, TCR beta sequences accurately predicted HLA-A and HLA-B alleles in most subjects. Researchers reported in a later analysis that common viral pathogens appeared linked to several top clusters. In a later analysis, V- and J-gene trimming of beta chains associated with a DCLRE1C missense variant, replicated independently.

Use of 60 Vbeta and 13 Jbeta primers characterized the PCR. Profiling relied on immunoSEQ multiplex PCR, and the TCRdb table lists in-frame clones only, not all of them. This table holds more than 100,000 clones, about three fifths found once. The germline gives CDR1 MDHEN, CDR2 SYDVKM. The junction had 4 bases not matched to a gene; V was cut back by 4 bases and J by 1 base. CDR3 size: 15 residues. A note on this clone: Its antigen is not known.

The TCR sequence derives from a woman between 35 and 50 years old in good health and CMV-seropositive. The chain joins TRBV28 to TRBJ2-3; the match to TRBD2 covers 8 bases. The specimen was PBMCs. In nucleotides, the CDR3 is TGTGCCAGCAGTTCAGCGGGGGTCGGCACAGATACGCAGTATTTT. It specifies CASSSAGVGTDTQYF.